This TCR beta chain was sequenced for a study of cytomegalovirus exposure and HLA in healthy donors. Points on this clone: No antigen is known for it.

Study-level points and caveats: A later analysis linked a missense variant in DCLRE1C to the trimming of TCR beta V and J genes.

60 Vbeta and 13 Jbeta primers were used in PCR. Per the authors' pipeline: Approximately 80 million unique TCR beta chains, roughly 11 million of them shared, were counted by a later analysis. Sequencing was performed with immunoSEQ multiplex PCR; in TCRdb, only in-frame clones are kept and a portion is missing. V and J calls plus clone size are reproduced from that table; the DNA served to infer D and trimming. The data show 150,000 to 200,000 clones, with roughly 80% seen just once and approximately 11% held by the top ten. This CDR3 contains 14 residues. Trimming cost V 3 bases and J 4 bases, with 15 bases left between them. CDR1 and CDR2 from the germline V gene are GTSNPN and SVGIG (reference sequence).

The chain joins TRBV30 to TRBJ1-1; D is perhaps TRBD1 (5 bases). The source of this sequence is a man younger than 30 in good health and CMV-seropositive. The sequencing sample was made of PBMCs. CDR3 in amino acids: CAWRVPGDSTEAFF. The CDR3 bases are TGTGCCTGGAGAGTGCCCGGGGACTCCACTGAAGCTTTCTTT.